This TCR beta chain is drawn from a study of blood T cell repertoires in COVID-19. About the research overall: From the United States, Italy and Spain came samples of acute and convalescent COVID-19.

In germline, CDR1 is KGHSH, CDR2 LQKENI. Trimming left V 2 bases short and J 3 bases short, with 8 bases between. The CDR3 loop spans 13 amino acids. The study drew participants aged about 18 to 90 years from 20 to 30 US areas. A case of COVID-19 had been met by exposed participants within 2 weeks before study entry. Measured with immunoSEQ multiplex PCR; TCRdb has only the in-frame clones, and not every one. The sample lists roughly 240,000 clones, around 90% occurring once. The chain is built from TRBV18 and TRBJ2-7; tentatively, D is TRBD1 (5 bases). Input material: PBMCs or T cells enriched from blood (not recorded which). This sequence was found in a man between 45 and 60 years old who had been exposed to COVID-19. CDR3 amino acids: CASSPGAGYEQYF. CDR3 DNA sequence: TGTGCCAGCTCACCAGGGGCAGGCTACGAGCAGTACTTC.